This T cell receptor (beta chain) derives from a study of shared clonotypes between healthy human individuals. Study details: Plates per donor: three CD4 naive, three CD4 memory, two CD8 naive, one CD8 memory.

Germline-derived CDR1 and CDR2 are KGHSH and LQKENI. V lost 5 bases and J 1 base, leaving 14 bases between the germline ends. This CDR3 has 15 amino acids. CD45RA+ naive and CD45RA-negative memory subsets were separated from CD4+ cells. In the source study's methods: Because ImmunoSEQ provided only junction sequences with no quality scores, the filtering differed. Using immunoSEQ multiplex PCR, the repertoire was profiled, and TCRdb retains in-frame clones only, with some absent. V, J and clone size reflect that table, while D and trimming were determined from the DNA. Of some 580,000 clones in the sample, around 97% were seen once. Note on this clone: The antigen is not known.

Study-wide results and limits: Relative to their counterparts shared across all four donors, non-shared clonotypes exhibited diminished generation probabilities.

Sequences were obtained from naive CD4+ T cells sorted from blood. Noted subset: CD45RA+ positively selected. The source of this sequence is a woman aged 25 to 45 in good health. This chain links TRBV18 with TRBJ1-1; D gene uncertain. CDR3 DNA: TGTGCCAGCTCAATCGGCGGGATCCAGAACACTGAAGCTTTCTTT. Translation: CASSIGGIQNTEAFF.